This entry is about one T cell receptor beta chain. This clonotype has at least ten counts. Its antigen is still unknown. No qualities accompany the bases; no much larger clone lies one base away. The library was prepared using 5' RACE. TCRdb names Illumina HiSeq 2000 as the instrument used. Template switching added a universal primer binding site, and the final cDNA carried a unique molecular identifier that allowed TCR cDNA molecules to be counted accurately. Specific primers in the conserved constant-segment region were used to synthesize first-strand cDNA for the TCR alpha and beta chains. Each cDNA library was double barcoded, with a SMART-Mk sample barcode plus Illumina barcodes, to control for contamination. Two successive PCR steps introduced TruSeq adapter sequences along with Illumina sample barcodes. The Illumina HiSeq platform was used with custom primers to sequence TCR alpha and beta cDNA libraries. Per the original workflow: MiGEC processed the raw reads to extract unique molecular identifiers, while MiXCR was used to determine the CDR3 positions. Recombination models were inferred per individual with the repgenHMM and IGoR tools using an EM algorithm. The analysis of shared clonotypes was done with the tcR package in R, with sharing normalized by the product of cloneset sizes. To study raw recombination free of thymic and clonal selection effects, out-of-frame nonproductive sequences were analyzed. Clones were called with MiXCR by TCRdb after fastp trimmed the public reads at Q25, and only in-frame beta chains were retained. When rows share a CDR3 protein, they turn into one entry using the most common DNA and genes. The V and J calls here are based on TCRdb, not the publication. This sample has 250,000 to 350,000 distinct CDR3 sequences in its table, and more than 8% of those were observed once. The ten largest make up approximately 7% of the sample.

Trimmed from V: 1 base; trimmed from J: 7 bases; junction bases lacking a gene match: 3. Reading from cysteine to phenylalanine, the CDR3 counts 14 amino acids. Of the read, only the CDR3 DNA is kept; its 42 bases are in frame from base 1. The germline V gene supplies CDR1 MGHRA and CDR2 YSYEKL. Every donor in the study was a healthy Caucasian. Three pairs of female monozygotic twins, all aged 18 to 29 years, were included in the twin cohort. CD4+ and CD8+ T cell populations were isolated with positive isolation kits from Invitrogen. The data are from a study of identical twins (dated by TCRdb to 2016 to 2018). About the full investigation: To test whether fetal clonotypes persist, the study used deep sequencing on TCR alpha and beta repertoires from monozygotic twins, unrelated adults of various ages, and cord blood. To rule out contamination, the twin experiments were replicated at different times with different library preparation protocols. The paper as a whole reports these results and caveats: Fewer insertions were carried by abundant cord blood beta clonotypes; a weaker similar trend was observed in young adult naive repertoires, while no such trend was observed in memory repertoires. Recombination models systematically underestimated out-of-frame TCR alpha sharing in monozygotic twins but agreed with sharing between unrelated individuals. Conclusions relied on cross-sectional statistical analysis, since the same donors could not be followed over many years. Compared with coincidental sharing between unrelated individuals, an excess of low generation-probability sequences was observed among out-of-frame TCR alpha sequences shared between twins. Invariant T cells such as MAIT and iNKT could partly confound zero-insertion analyses, although diverse VJ usage argued against such confounding for most clonotypes. In beta out-of-frame sequences, excess twin sharing was weaker, because having fewer shared sequences lowered the signal-to-noise ratio.

These same data were also listed under a study on yellow fever vaccine responses in identical twins. From the second report: According to the authors, in identical twins the way T cells responded to vaccination appeared partly convergent and partly personalized. In the study, vaccine-responding T cell clones were precisely tracked in identical twins.

The sequence was collected from a woman aged 18-30 years in good health. Specimen: CD8+ T cells sorted from blood. The sequence is built from TRBV4-1 and TRBJ2-1; 8 of the junction bases match TRBD1. The CDR3 corresponds to CASSQVQGANEQFF. In nucleotide form, the sequence is TGCGCCAGCAGCCAAGTTCAGGGGGCAAATGAGCAGTTCTTC.